This TCR beta chain was captured by sequencing in a study of cytomegalovirus exposure and HLA in healthy donors. Study-level findings and limits: According to a subsequent analysis, TCR clusters identified in the first cohort showed a tendency to co-occur across the 100 to 150 validation repertoires. Among the CMV-associated chains, three were confirmed in vitro as specific for CMV antigens. It was 160 or so TCR beta chains that were listed as cytomegalovirus-associated.

Remarks on this clone: Antigen unknown.

The method was immunoSEQ multiplex PCR; TCRdb's version includes in-frame clones alone and lacks a portion of them. The table lists under 200,000 clones, roughly nine tenths of them singletons. Material: PBMCs. This TCR was sampled from a woman aged 25 to 45 in good health and CMV-seronegative.

Here the CDR3 reads CATGDRGLSGNTIYF. CDR3 coding DNA: TGTGCCACTGGTGACAGGGGTCTGTCCGGAAACACCATATATTTT. The gene calls are TRBV19 and TRBJ1-3; TRBD1 agrees at 8 bases. V lost 10 bases, J lost 4 bases, and 12 bases stayed unmatched. The CDR3 spans 15 residues. The germline V gene has CDR1 LNHDA and CDR2 SQIVND (reference sequence).